Reported below is one TCR beta chain. The antigen is not known. The TCR cDNA carried a universal primer site and UMIs from 5'RACE template switching. MiXCR, run by TCRdb on the 5' RACE reads, gives a single entry per CDR3 protein. Among a few hundred thousand distinct CDR3 sequences, roughly 10% were seen once, and the ten largest hold 18%. This sample is part of a study of T cells after yellow fever vaccination. The study, taken as a whole, reports: Detected again after the booster were most primary-vaccination clones, at 96% CD4 and nearly 90% CD8. The presence of abundant clonotypes contaminating from the bulk population was possible in FACS-sorted repertoires. It was a weaker secondary response, yet one that peaked faster, at day 5 versus 15.

The sequence was collected from a man between 18 and 29 years old who received the YFV17D yellow fever vaccine. The material sequenced was PBMCs, taken on the day of the first yellow fever vaccination.

The CDR3 is CASRIDRGSEKLFF. Written as DNA, the CDR3 is TGTGCCAGCAGAATCGACAGGGGGAGTGAAAAACTGTTTTTT. The chain joins TRBV2 to TRBJ1-4; the match to TRBD1 covers 9 bases. The V gene end was trimmed by 6 bases and the J gene end by 7 bases; junction bases not matched to a gene: 6. The CDR3 has 14 residues. Germline CDR1 is SNHLY and CDR2 is FYNNEI.